These 6 T cell receptor beta chains were sequenced from one sample in a study of T cell responses to AZD1222 COVID-19 vaccine. Some clones are missing from TCRdb's copy, which holds only in-frame ones; the method was immunoSEQ multiplex PCR. Of over 110,000 clones in the sample, approximately 87% were seen once. Specimen: peripheral blood, collected 28 days after the second AZD1222 dose. The receptors stem from an adult who received the AZD1222 COVID-19 vaccine.

This clone has more than one count but fewer than ten. CDR3 DNA sequence: TGCAGCGTTTTACAGTTGGAAGCTTTCTTT. This gives the protein CSVLQLEAFF. The chain has TRBV29-1 and TRBJ1-1; D gene ambiguous. The CDR3 is 10 amino acids. The V and J ends lost 5 bases and 8 bases respectively, with 9 bases between them. Germline CDR1 is SQVTM and CDR2 is ANQGSEA. Drawing the rest from reference TRBV29-1 and TRBJ1-1, the complete variable domain is SAVISQKPSRDICQRGTSLTIQCQVDSQVTMMFWYRQQPGQSLTLIATANQGSEATYESGFVIDKFPISRPNLTFSTLTVSNMSPEDSSIYLCSVLQLEAFFGQGTRLTVV.

This clone was counted only a few times. V and J are TRBV6-6 and TRBJ2-3; D unresolved. Germline CDR1 and CDR2: MNHNY and SVGAGI (reference sequence). The V gene lost 2 bases and the J gene lost 1 base, with 13 bases spanning the gap. The CDR3 is 16 residues long. The CDR3 nucleotides read TGTGCCAGCAGTTACGGGCAGGTATTTGGCACAGATACGCAGTATTTT. It translates to CASSYGQVFGTDTQYF.

Remarks on this clone: Additional DNA sequences in this sample encode the identical CDR3. V is TRBV4-2 and J is TRBJ2-2, with D unclear. Germline values: CDR1 LGHNA, CDR2 YNFKEQ. V was pared by 3 bases and J by 8 bases, with 7 bases between. This CDR3 has 12 amino acids. CDR3: CASSHPTGELFF. CDR3 sequence (DNA): TGTGCCAGCAGCCACCCCACGGGGGAGCTGTTTTTT.

The V and J genes are TRBV5-1 and TRBJ2-1; D is ambiguous. The CDR3 covers 11 residues. Germline CDR1 SGHRS, CDR2 YFSETQ. Trimming pared 4 bases from V and 3 bases from J, leaving 2 bases between. The CDR3: CASSNYNEQFF. CDR3 sequence (DNA): TGCGCCAGCAGCAACTACAATGAGCAGTTCTTC.

The chain joins TRBV5-1 to TRBJ2-7, with unresolved D. The ends were cut back, 3 bases at V and 2 bases at J, with 6 bases in the middle. The CDR3 has 12 residues. Germline CDR1 and CDR2: SGHRS and YFSETQ. CDR3 region: CASSSGPYEQYF. The CDR3 region has the DNA TGCGCCAGCAGCTCTGGACCCTACGAGCAGTACTTC.

J is TRBJ1-1 and V is TRBV27, with TRBD1 matching 12 bases. V was clipped by 5 bases and J by 7 bases; unmatched bases: 8. Germline V gene data show CDR1 as MNHEY and CDR2 as SMNVEV (reference sequence). The CDR3 consists of 15 residues. The CDR3, as DNA: TGTGCCAGCAGTCCTGGGACAGGGGGCGGTGATGAAGCTTTCTTT. Residues: CASSPGTGGGDEAFF.